Below are 24 T cell receptor beta chains sequenced from a single sample in a study of response to subunit inactivated influenza vaccine. Each CDR3 protein gets one entry after TCRdb re-called the RT-PCR reads with MiXCR. Seen here are roughly 500,000 distinct CDR3 sequences, roughly a quarter observed once, and the top ten hold around 2.8%. The data also belong to a second study, concerning T cells expressing NK-cell markers. That source adds: 5'RACE template switching with UMIs generated TCR beta cDNA.

This sample comprised CD4+ T cells sorted from PBMCs, obtained 12 days after vaccination. The receptors derive from a man aged 50 to 60 who received an inactivated influenza vaccine.

The V gene is TRBV7-2, the J gene TRBJ2-7; possible D gene TRBD2, 5 bases. V was clipped by 0 bases and J by 7 bases, with 10 bases between them. Germline V CDR1 and CDR2: SGHTA, FQGNSA. The CDR3 has 13 amino acids. The CDR3 DNA reads TGTGCCAGCAGCTTAGCCGAGGGCTGGGAGCAGTACTTC. Its translation: CASSLAEGWEQYF.

The gene calls are TRBV14 and TRBJ2-3; D gene uncertain. The CDR3 is made up of 13 amino acids. Germline V gene data show CDR1 as SGHDN and CDR2 as FVKESK. Trimming pared 7 bases from V and 4 bases from J, leaving 12 bases between. The CDR3 sequence is CASTRLVSDTQYF. The DNA of the CDR3 is TGTGCCAGCACCCGGCTAGTCTCAGATACGCAGTATTTT.

This clonotype came up many times. This chain connects TRBV21-1 to TRBJ2-1; the tabulated D call, TRBD1, remains unverified against the DNA. TRBV21-1 is listed as a pseudogene. The CDR3 is 15 amino acids. CDR3 loop: CASSKNQGAVHEQFF. The CDR3 DNA sequence: TGTGCCAGCAGCAAAAATCAGGGGGCTGTCCATGAGCAGTTCTTC.

V and J are TRBV27 and TRBJ2-1; TRBD1 is a possible D gene (5 bases). The V gene lost 7 bases and the J gene lost 1 base, with 11 bases spanning the gap. Germline loops: CDR1 MNHEY, CDR2 SMNVEV (reference sequence). The CDR3 length is 14 residues. CDR3 nucleotide sequence: TGTGCCAGCAAATTAGGACATTCCTACAATGAGCAGTTCTTC. Translating gives CASKLGHSYNEQFF.

This clonotype was counted between two and nine times. The chain employs TRBV20-1 and TRBJ2-3; D is perhaps TRBD1 (6 bases). V dropped 6 bases and J dropped 0 bases, with 19 bases sitting between them. The CDR3 totals 16 residues. CDR1 DFQATT and CDR2 SNEGSKA come from the germline V gene (reference sequence). The CDR3 DNA reads TGCAGTGCCGACGGATATCGTGGGACAAGCACAGATACGCAGTATTTT. It translates to CSADGYRGTSTDTQYF.

This chain uses TRBV29-1 with TRBJ1-5, with a weak D call TRBD1 (6 bases). CDR3 length: 14 amino acids. CDR1 and CDR2 from the germline V gene are SQVTM and ANQGSEA. Trimming pared 7 bases from V and 2 bases from J, leaving 15 bases between. The chain's CDR3 is CSAFTGNGNQPQHF. The CDR3 DNA follows: TGCAGCGCTTTCACAGGGAACGGCAATCAGCCCCAGCATTTT.

This clonotype was counted between two and nine times. J is TRBJ1-2 and V is TRBV28; D remains unclear. Germline-derived CDR1 and CDR2 are MDHEN and SYDVKM. Trimming left V 3 bases short and J 5 bases short, with 13 bases between. This CDR3 is built from 14 residues. The CDR3 DNA reads TGTGCCAGCAGTTTGGCCGCGGCGGGGTATGGCTACACCTTC. It encodes CASSLAAAGYGYTF.

The genes are TRBV6-2 or TRBV6-3 and TRBJ2-1, with unresolved D. The CDR3 runs to 14 residues. Germline CDR1 MNHEY, CDR2 SVGEGT. The V and J ends lost 7 bases and 9 bases respectively, with 19 bases between them. The CDR3 region has the DNA TGTGCCAGCACCAAACCAACAAGGATGTTTGAGCAGTTCTTC. It specifies CASTKPTRMFEQFF.

A remark on this clonotype: At one boundary the junction diverges from the germline segment, which might be a read error. This chain joins TRBV7-9 and TRBJ2-7; D perhaps matches TRBD2 (6 bases). Germline V gives CDR1 SEHNR, CDR2 FQNEAQ (reference sequence). This CDR3 is 15 amino acids long. The CDR3 region has the DNA TGTGCCAGCAGCTTGGAGGGAGGTAGGGGCCACGAGCAGTGCTTC. As protein: CASSLEGGRGHEQCF.

This clonotype was picked up a small number of times. The CDR3 reads CASSRGQGTEAFF. The CDR3 region has the DNA TGTGCCAGCAGCCGGGGACAGGGCACTGAAGCTTTCTTT. The chain uses TRBV12-3 or TRBV12-4 and TRBJ1-1, with 9 bases fitting TRBD1. The CDR3 extends over 13 amino acids. J lost 4 bases, V lost 6 bases, and 3 bases had no gene match.

The genes are TRBV14 and TRBJ2-1, with 10 bases aligning to TRBD2. From germline, CDR1 is SGHDN and CDR2 FVKESK. The J segment lost 12 bases and the V segment lost 1 base, leaving 6 bases of the junction unmatched. The CDR3 is 14 amino acids. The CDR3 DNA reads as TGTGCCAGCAGCCAAGTGGGACTAGCGCGTATGCAGTTCTTC. Protein: CASSQVGLARMQFF.

V is TRBV6-2 or TRBV6-3 and J is TRBJ2-2; D is possibly TRBD1 or TRBD2 (5 bases each). CDR3 length equals 17 residues. Trimming cost V 2 bases and J 5 bases, with 18 bases left between them. From germline, CDR1 is MNHEY and CDR2 SVGEGT. In DNA, the CDR3 is TGTGCCAGCAGTTACCCAGAGGGGAGCCCACGGACCGGGGAGCTGTTTTTT. Encoded protein: CASSYPEGSPRTGELFF.

This clonotype was seen a few times. The chain is built from TRBV7-2 and TRBJ2-3; D is uncertain. The ends were cut back, 4 bases at V and 3 bases at J, with 8 bases in the middle. The CDR3 is 13 residues long. Germline CDR1 reads SGHTA; CDR2 reads FQGNSA. This CDR3 reads CASSYTATDTQYF. The CDR3 DNA sequence: TGTGCCAGCAGCTACACTGCAACAGATACGCAGTATTTT. Supplemented by reference TRBV7-2 and TRBJ2-3, the full variable domain reads GAGVSQSPSNKVTEKGKDVELRCDPISGHTALYWYRQSLGQGLEFLIYFQGNSAPDKSGLPSDRFSAERTGGSVSTLTIQRTQQEDSAVYLCASSYTATDTQYFGPGTRLTVL.

The rearrangement uses TRBV24-1 and TRBJ2-1; 10 bases fit TRBD2. The CDR3 has 12 amino acids. Germline assignment: CDR1 KGHDR and CDR2 SFDVKD. V trimming: 4 bases; J trimming: 12 bases; junction bases outside the gene matches: 2. CDR3 sequence: CATSEVAGGQFF. The CDR3 region has the DNA TGTGCCACCAGTGAGGTAGCGGGGGGGCAGTTCTTC.

This clonotype was recorded a few times. The chain joins TRBV9 to TRBJ2-1, with D perhaps being TRBD1 or TRBD2 (5 bases each). The CDR3 runs 16 residues. V was shortened by 2 bases and J by 2 bases, with 14 bases between the two germline ends. CDR1 is SGDLS and CDR2 is YYNGEE in the germline V gene. CDR3 DNA: TGTGCCAGCAGCGTCGACCGGAGAGGGGCCTACAATGAGCAGTTCTTC. Amino acids: CASSVDRRGAYNEQFF.

The chain couples TRBV5-1 to TRBJ2-7; 9 bases match TRBD1. V dropped 3 bases and J dropped 2; count of bases not matched to a gene: 9. There are 16 residues in the CDR3. Germline CDR1 is SGHRS and CDR2 is YFSETQ. DNA of the CDR3: TGCGCCAGCAGCTCGGGACAGGGCCCGGGGGCCTACGAGCAGTACTTC. This translates into CASSSGQGPGAYEQYF. The whole variable domain, remainder taken from reference TRBV5-1 and TRBJ2-7, is KAGVTQTPRYLIKTRGQQVTLSCSPISGHRSVSWYQQTPGQGLQFLFEYFSETQRNKGNFPGRFSGRQFSNSRSEMNVSTLELGDSALYLCASSSGQGPGAYEQYFGPGTRLTVT.

The genes are TRBV5-1 and TRBJ2-2, with D unresolved. The V end was cut by 0 bases, the J end by 6 bases, with 6 bases between. The CDR3 is 13 amino acids. CDR1 is SGHRS and CDR2 is YFSETQ in the germline V gene. As DNA, the CDR3 is TGCGCCAGCAGCTTGGACCCTGCCGGGGAGCTGTTTTTT. It specifies CASSLDPAGELFF. Variable domain in full (rest from reference TRBV5-1 and TRBJ2-2): KAGVTQTPRYLIKTRGQQVTLSCSPISGHRSVSWYQQTPGQGLQFLFEYFSETQRNKGNFPGRFSGRQFSNSRSEMNVSTLELGDSALYLCASSLDPAGELFFGEGSRLTVL.

V gene TRBV28 combines with J gene TRBJ2-2; D unresolved. The germline V and J ends were trimmed by 5 bases and 7 bases, with 17 bases remaining between them. This CDR3 has 15 residues. CDR1 and CDR2 (germline): MDHEN, SYDVKM. CDR3 residues: CASSPRVKPDGELFF. The CDR3 coding sequence is TGTGCCAGCAGTCCTCGGGTAAAACCGGACGGGGAGCTGTTTTTT. Variable domain in full (rest from reference TRBV28 and TRBJ2-2): DVKVTQSSRYLVKRTGEKVFLECVQDMDHENMFWYRQDPGLGLRLIYFSYDVKMKEKGDIPEGYSVSREKKERFSLILESASTNQTSMYLCASSPRVKPDGELFFGEGSRLTVL.

The rearrangement joins TRBV3-1 to TRBJ1-4; TRBD1 matches at 7 bases. This CDR3 has 15 amino acids. The V gene end was trimmed by 1 base and the J gene end by 8 bases; junction bases not matched to a gene: 7. Germline V CDR1 and CDR2: LGHDT, YNNKEL (reference sequence). CDR3 nucleotide sequence: TGTGCCAGCAGCCAAGGCAGGGGGTTAAGAGAAAAACTGTTTTTT. Protein: CASSQGRGLREKLFF. Drawing the rest from reference TRBV3-1 and TRBJ1-4, the complete variable domain is DTAVSQTPKYLVTQMGNDKSIKCEQNLGHDTMYWYKQDSKKFLKIMFSYNNKELIINETVPNRFSPKSPDKAHLNLHINSLELGDSAVYFCASSQGRGLREKLFFGSGTQLSVL.

This clonotype was counted between two and nine times. The chain recombines TRBV24-1 with TRBJ2-5, with TRBD1 matching 9 bases. This CDR3 is 13 amino acids long. The germline V gene encodes CDR1 KGHDR and CDR2 SFDVKD. V was pared by 6 bases and J by 3 bases, with 1 base of the junction left unmatched. The CDR3 here is CATSRQGEETQYF. In nucleotides, the CDR3 is TGTGCCACCAGTCGACAGGGGGAAGAGACCCAGTACTTC.

The chain carries TRBV7-2 and TRBJ2-3; D remains ambiguous. CDR3 length: 14 amino acids. The germline CDR1 and CDR2 sequences are SGHTA and FQGNSA. The V and J ends lost 5 bases and 4 bases respectively, with 13 bases between them. The CDR3 protein is CASSVSVKADTQYF. CDR3 nucleotide sequence: TGTGCCAGCAGCGTGTCAGTCAAGGCAGATACGCAGTATTTT.

The rearrangement joins TRBV5-4 to TRBJ2-1; tentatively, D is TRBD2 (5 bases). This CDR3 region has 13 residues. Germline V gene lookup returns CDR1 SGHNT and CDR2 YYREEE (reference sequence). Trimming cost V 1 base and J 8 bases, with 10 bases left between them. CDR3 sequence: CASSLLEGHEQFF. The CDR3 nucleotides read TGTGCCAGCAGCTTGTTAGAGGGCCATGAGCAGTTCTTC.

This clonotype was picked up a small number of times. This chain joins TRBV7-2 and TRBJ2-1, with D possibly TRBD1 on 6 matching bases. CDR3 length: 15 amino acids. V lost 5 bases to trimming and J lost 2 bases, with 13 bases between them. The germline gives CDR1 SGHTA, CDR2 FQGNSA. The CDR3 coding sequence is TGTGCCAGCAGCCAACAGGGTATCGCCTACAATGAGCAGTTCTTC. Translated: CASSQQGIAYNEQFF.

The rearrangement links TRBV29-1 to TRBJ1-1; perhaps TRBD1 as D (5 bases). CDR3 size: 13 residues. CDR1 and CDR2 (germline): SQVTM, ANQGSEA. V lost 2 bases to trimming and J lost 5 bases, with 12 bases between them. This chain's CDR3 is CSVELRAGTEAFF. In nucleotides, the CDR3 is TGCAGCGTTGAACTCAGGGCCGGAACTGAAGCTTTCTTT.